Described below is a single T cell receptor (beta chain) sequence and its context. This sample is drawn from a study of technical replicates of blood from a few donors. Sequencing was performed with immunoSEQ multiplex PCR; in TCRdb, only in-frame clones are kept and a portion is missing. The sample records 70,000 to 85,000 clones, just under 97% being singletons. V lost 1 base and J lost 2; bases outside the gene matches: 8. Germline CDR1 is KGHSH and CDR2 is LQKENI. CDR3 length: 16 amino acids. This clonotype was sampled from a human donor in good health. The material sequenced was T cells isolated from PBMCs. This chain uses TRBV18 with TRBJ2-7, with 7 bases identical to TRBD1. CDR3 coding DNA: TGTGCCAGCTCACCACGGCTTACAGGGGACCCCTACGAGCAGTACTTC. Amino acid sequence: CASSPRLTGDPYEQYF.